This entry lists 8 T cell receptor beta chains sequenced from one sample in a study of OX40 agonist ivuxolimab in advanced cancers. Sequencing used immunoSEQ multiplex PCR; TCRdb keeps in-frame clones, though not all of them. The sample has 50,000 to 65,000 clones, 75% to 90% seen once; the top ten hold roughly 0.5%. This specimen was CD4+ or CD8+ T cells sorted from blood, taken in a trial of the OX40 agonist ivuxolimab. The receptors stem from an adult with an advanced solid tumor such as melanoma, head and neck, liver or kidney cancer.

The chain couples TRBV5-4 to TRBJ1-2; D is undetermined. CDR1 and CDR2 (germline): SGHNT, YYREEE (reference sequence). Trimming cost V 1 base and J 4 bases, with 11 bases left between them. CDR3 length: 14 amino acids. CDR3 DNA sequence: TGTGCCAGCAGCTTGCCCAGTCTAGGCTATGGCTACACCTTC. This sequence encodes CASSLPSLGYGYTF. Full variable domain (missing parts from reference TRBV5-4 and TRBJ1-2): ETGVTQSPTHLIKTRGQQVTLRCSSQSGHNTVSWYQQALGQGPQFIFQYYREEENGRGNFPPRFSGLQFPNYSSELNVNALELDDSALYLCASSLPSLGYGYTFGSGTRLTVV.

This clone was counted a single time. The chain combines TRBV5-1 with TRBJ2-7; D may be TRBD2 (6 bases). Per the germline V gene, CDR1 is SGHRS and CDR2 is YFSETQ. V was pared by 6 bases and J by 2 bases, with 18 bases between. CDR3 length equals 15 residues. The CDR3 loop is CASNPLGGRTYEQYF. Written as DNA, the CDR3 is TGCGCCAGCAACCCCCTAGGAGGGAGAACCTACGAGCAGTACTTC.

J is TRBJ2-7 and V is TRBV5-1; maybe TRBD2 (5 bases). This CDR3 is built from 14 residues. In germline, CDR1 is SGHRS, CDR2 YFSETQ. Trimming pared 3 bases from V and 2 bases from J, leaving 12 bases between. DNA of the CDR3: TGCGCCAGCAGCTCTATCGGGAATGCCTACGAGCAGTACTTC. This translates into CASSSIGNAYEQYF.

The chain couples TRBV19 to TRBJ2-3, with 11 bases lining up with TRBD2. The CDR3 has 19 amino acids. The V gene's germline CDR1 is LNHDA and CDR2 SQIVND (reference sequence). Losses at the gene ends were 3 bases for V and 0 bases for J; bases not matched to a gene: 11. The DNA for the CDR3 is TGTGCCAGTAGTATGAAAGGGACTAGCGGACTGCCTAGCACAGATACGCAGTATTTT. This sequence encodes CASSMKGTSGLPSTDTQYF.

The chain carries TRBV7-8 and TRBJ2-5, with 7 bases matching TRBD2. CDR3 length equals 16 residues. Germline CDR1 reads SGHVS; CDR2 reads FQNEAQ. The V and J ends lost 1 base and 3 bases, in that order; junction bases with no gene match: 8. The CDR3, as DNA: TGTGCCAGCAGCTTAGGAAGGCTGACTAGCAAAGAGACCCAGTACTTC. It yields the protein CASSLGRLTSKETQYF.

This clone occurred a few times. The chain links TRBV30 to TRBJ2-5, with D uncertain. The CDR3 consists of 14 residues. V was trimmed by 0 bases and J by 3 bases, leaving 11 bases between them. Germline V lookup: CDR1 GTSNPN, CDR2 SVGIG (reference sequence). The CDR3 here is CAWSVGGPKETQYF. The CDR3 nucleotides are TGTGCCTGGAGTGTAGGTGGGCCCAAAGAGACCCAGTACTTC.

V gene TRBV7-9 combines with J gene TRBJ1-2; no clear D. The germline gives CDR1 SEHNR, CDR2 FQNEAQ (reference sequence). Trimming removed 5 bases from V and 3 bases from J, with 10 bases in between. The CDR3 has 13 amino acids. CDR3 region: CASSQSLDYGYTF. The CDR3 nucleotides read TGTGCCAGCAGCCAGTCTCTGGACTATGGCTACACCTTC.

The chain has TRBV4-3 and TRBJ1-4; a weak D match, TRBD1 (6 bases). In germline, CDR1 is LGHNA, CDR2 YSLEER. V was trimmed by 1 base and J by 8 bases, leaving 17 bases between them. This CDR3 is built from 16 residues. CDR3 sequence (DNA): TGCGCCAGCAGCCAAGTTGGGGGGCCAAGGGGGGAAAAACTGTTTTTT. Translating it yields CASSQVGGPRGEKLFF.